Listed below are T cell receptor beta chains from one sample, sequenced in a study of blood T cell repertoires in COVID-19. Method: immunoSEQ multiplex PCR; TCRdb's copy keeps in-frame clones and lacks some. The table has over 200,000 clones, 80% to 90% seen once. The sequenced material came from peripheral blood. The receptors originated from a man in his fifties or sixties who had recovered from COVID-19. CDR3s leave out the opening cysteine and the closing phenylalanine or tryptophan. A D gene is named only where the DNA matches it firmly.

cdr3_aa	d_call	v_call	j_call
AISGHQAGNTIY	NA	TRBV10-3	TRBJ1-3
ASSRRQGWAGYT	TRBD1	TRBV6-5	TRBJ1-2
ASSYYPGTSAVEQY	TRBD2	TRBV6-6	TRBJ2-7
ASKPSGGANEKLF	NA	TRBV6-5	TRBJ1-4
ASVGESDTQY	NA	TRBV21-1	TRBJ2-3
ASSYRAGPEEETQY	NA	TRBV6-5	TRBJ2-5
ASSSPGHVSNYGYT	NA	TRBV28	TRBJ1-2
AISESRGRGADTQY	TRBD1	TRBV10-3	TRBJ2-3
AISESPGLPTNYGYT	NA	TRBV10-3	TRBJ1-2
ASSLDFSTDTQY	NA	TRBV5-1	TRBJ2-3
ASSLDRGRMGTEAF	TRBD1	TRBV5-4	TRBJ1-1
ASRPGQGNDEKLF	TRBD1	TRBV10-1	TRBJ1-4
EKTGQSPTTDTQY	TRBD1	TRBV23-1	TRBJ2-3
ASSLGGLDQPQH	NA	TRBV5-4	TRBJ1-5
ASSDGTQNEQF	NA	TRBV7-3	TRBJ2-1
AWREWQDYTGELF	NA	TRBV30	TRBJ2-2
ASSWGGSNTEAF	NA	TRBV19	TRBJ1-1
ATSRGRSGSYSSYNEQF	TRBD2	TRBV15	TRBJ2-1
ASSSSTRVTQY	NA	TRBV14	TRBJ2-3
ASTRRTRTAGNTIY	NA	TRBV19	TRBJ1-3
ASRDRTMNTEAF	TRBD1	TRBV6-5	TRBJ1-1
ASSLGGQPNTGELF	TRBD1	TRBV5-4	TRBJ2-2
ASNLNSYNEQF	NA	TRBV19	TRBJ2-1
AIPTGQPQH	NA	TRBV9	TRBJ1-5
ASSLPASGTGELF	TRBD2	TRBV5-1	TRBJ2-2
ASSQVSQMNTEAF	NA	TRBV3-1/TRBV3-2	TRBJ1-1
ATSDLFPEPRDTQY	NA	TRBV24-1	TRBJ2-3
ASSYSPSASTDTQY	NA	TRBV6-6	TRBJ2-3
ASSLAGAQTTDTQY	NA	TRBV7-2	TRBJ2-3
ASSLAGRTDTQY	NA	TRBV27	TRBJ2-3
ASSLERVDTGELF	NA	TRBV7-8	TRBJ2-2
ASSLLWGGETQY	NA	TRBV11-1	TRBJ2-5
ASLRLAGHNEQF	TRBD2	TRBV6-5	TRBJ2-1
ASSSGLNYGYT	NA	TRBV11-2	TRBJ1-2
ASSQGGGTGELF	NA	TRBV4-1	TRBJ2-2
ASTAGLAGENTQY	TRBD2	TRBV9	TRBJ2-3
ASSGGTATQTQY	NA	TRBV2	TRBJ2-5
ASSQEAVGLAAYEQY	TRBD2	TRBV3-1/TRBV3-2	TRBJ2-7
ASSWGQESTEAF	TRBD1	TRBV5-1	TRBJ1-1
ASRTPASYNEQF	NA	TRBV28	TRBJ2-1
ASSSGQNEQY	TRBD1	TRBV12-3/TRBV12-4	TRBJ2-7
AINPSGRAQQY	TRBD2	TRBV10-3	TRBJ2-7
ASSDSGGLTTDTQY	TRBD2	TRBV9	TRBJ2-3
ATSQLNTEAF	NA	TRBV6-6	TRBJ1-1
ASSQALSVPSVHQPQH	NA	TRBV3-1/TRBV3-2	TRBJ1-5
ASSPLAGEADTQY	TRBD2	TRBV18	TRBJ2-3
ASSLMTSGRANTGELF	TRBD2	TRBV18	TRBJ2-2
ASSPSTSGTTDTQY	TRBD2	TRBV19	TRBJ2-3
ASSEGGLAGDHNEQF	TRBD2	TRBV2	TRBJ2-1
ASSPTRGRSGVGQY	NA	TRBV11-2	TRBJ2-5
ASSLGLAGTTDTQY	TRBD2	TRBV7-2	TRBJ2-3
ASSLGSGKETQY	NA	TRBV5-1	TRBJ2-5
ASRVGGGTEAF	NA	TRBV5-1	TRBJ1-1
ASSYLDRAGTEAF	TRBD1	TRBV6-2/TRBV6-3	TRBJ1-1
ASSADRGPTYEQY	TRBD1	TRBV6-5	TRBJ2-7
ASSHYPQGSGGANEQF	TRBD2	TRBV19	TRBJ2-1
ASTLATGRSPLH	NA	TRBV2	TRBJ1-6
ASSQDLGGTYEQY	NA	TRBV4-2	TRBJ2-7